These 24 T cell receptor beta chains came from one sample sequenced in a study of CD8 T cells in ankylosing spondylitis. TCRdb used MiXCR to reprocess the 5' RACE reads, holding one entry per CDR3 protein. Of hundreds of thousands of distinct CDR3 sequences in the sample, 10% to 15% were seen once. The study, taken as a whole, reports: Seven to nine highly homologous variants made up a TCR beta motif, and this motif appeared characteristic of ankylosing spondylitis blood.

These receptors' antigens are unknown. Sequenced material: blood, either unsorted or a sorted T cell fraction (not recorded which). These receptor sequences come from a male donor with ankylosing spondylitis.

This clonotype occurred a few times. The chain uses TRBV9 and TRBJ2-2, with D maybe TRBD2 (7 bases). The V end was cut by 3 bases, the J end by 3 bases, with 15 bases between. Germline assignment: CDR1 SGDLS and CDR2 YYNGEE. This CDR3 region has 16 residues. The CDR3 region has the DNA TGTGCCAGCAGCGCAGAGGGGGACTATTACACCGGGGAGCTGTTTTTT. This gives the protein CASSAEGDYYTGELFF.

This rearrangement joins TRBV4-2 to TRBJ1-6; D gene ambiguous. This CDR3 has 19 residues. V was pared by 2 bases and J by 2 bases, with 19 bases between. Germline CDR1 and CDR2: LGHNA and YNFKEQ. The CDR3 sequence: CASSQNDGGPPPYNSPLHF. The CDR3 DNA reads TGTGCCAGCAGCCAAAATGATGGTGGGCCACCCCCCTATAATTCACCCCTCCACTTT.

This clonotype showed up just once. This rearrangement joins TRBV4-1 to TRBJ2-7; D uncertain. The CDR3 sequence is 15 residues long. Germline V lookup: CDR1 MGHRA, CDR2 YSYEKL. V shed 4 bases and J shed 0 bases, with 13 bases lying between them. The CDR3 spells CASSLGIGNSYEQYF. The DNA of the CDR3 is TGCGCCAGCAGCCTGGGTATAGGGAACTCCTACGAGCAGTACTTC.

There are many counts of this clonotype. The chain combines TRBV6-5 with TRBJ2-7, with 11 nucleotides matching TRBD2. V trimming: 5 bases; J trimming: 2 bases; junction bases outside the gene matches: 5. Germline CDR1 and CDR2: MNHEY and SVGAGI. This CDR3 spans 15 amino acids. The CDR3 reads CASSLLAGDPYEQYF. The CDR3 DNA reads TGTGCCAGCAGTCTACTAGCGGGAGATCCCTACGAGCAGTACTTC.

In this sample, this clonotype turned up a few times. At one end the junction does not follow the germline gene, possibly because of a read error. The V gene is TRBV7-7, the J gene TRBJ1-1; D gene uncertain. Germline loops: CDR1 SSHAT, CDR2 FNYEAQ (reference sequence). This CDR3 has 13 amino acids. CDR3 in DNA: TGTGCTAGCAGCTTAGAGGTGGGAACCCAAGCTTTCTTT. Translated, it gives CASSLEVGTQAFF.

The chain employs TRBV10-1 and TRBJ2-2; D is possibly TRBD2 (7 bases). The CDR3 consists of 16 residues. Germline CDR1 reads WNHNN; CDR2 reads SYGVQD (reference sequence). V was pared by 2 bases and J by 3 bases, with 13 bases between. As DNA, the CDR3 is TGCGCCAGCAGTGAGCAACAGGGAGGGGACACCGGGGAGCTGTTTTTT. Encoded protein: CASSEQQGGDTGELFF.

This clonotype was counted between two and nine times. The chain combines TRBV20-1 with TRBJ2-1; possibly TRBD2 for D (6 bases). V was shortened by 5 bases and J by 8 bases, with 16 bases between the two germline ends. This CDR3 is 13 amino acids long. Germline V gives CDR1 DFQATT, CDR2 SNEGSKA (reference sequence). The CDR3 reads CSAGATRNYEQFF. The DNA of the CDR3 is TGCAGTGCTGGGGCGACTAGAAATTATGAGCAGTTCTTC.

This clonotype has just a few counts. This sequence joins TRBV5-1 and TRBJ2-1; 7 bases align to TRBD1. V lost 0 bases, J lost 0 bases, and 3 bases stayed unmatched. This CDR3 region has 16 residues. Germline assignment: CDR1 SGHRS and CDR2 YFSETQ. The chain's CDR3 is CASSLAGTASYNEQFF. In DNA form, the CDR3 reads TGCGCCAGCAGCTTGGCCGGGACAGCCTCCTACAATGAGCAGTTCTTC. Filled out from reference TRBV5-1 and TRBJ2-1, the complete variable domain reads KAGVTQTPRYLIKTRGQQVTLSCSPISGHRSVSWYQQTPGQGLQFLFEYFSETQRNKGNFPGRFSGRQFSNSRSEMNVSTLELGDSALYLCASSLAGTASYNEQFFGPGTRLTVL.

The chain carries TRBV4-2 and TRBJ2-4, with TRBD1 matching over 9 bases. The CDR3 loop spans 13 amino acids. CDR1 is LGHNA, CDR2 YNFKEQ, per germline. The junction had 7 bases not matched to a gene; V was cut back by 8 bases and J by 8 bases. For the CDR3, the DNA is TGTGCCAGCGGACGGGACAGGGATGACATTCAGTACTTC. It yields the protein CASGRDRDDIQYF.

The chain joins TRBV20-1 to TRBJ2-3; 14 bases are a match to TRBD2. In germline, CDR1 is DFQATT, CDR2 SNEGSKA (reference sequence). V gave up 1 base and J gave up 5 bases; unmatched junction bases: 5. This CDR3 has 16 residues. CDR3 coding DNA: TGCAGTGCTAGAGGGGGACTAGCGGGAGTACAAGATACGCAGTATTTT. This gives the protein CSARGGLAGVQDTQYF.

In this sample, this clonotype turned up many times. V and J are TRBV5-5 and TRBJ1-4; 8 nucleotides match TRBD1. V was pared by 4 bases and J by 6 bases, with 2 bases of the junction left unmatched. The CDR3 is 13 residues long. Germline V lookup: CDR1 SGHKS, CDR2 YYEKEE (reference sequence). The CDR3 region is CASSLGQDEKLFF. CDR3 nucleotides: TGTGCCAGCAGCCTGGGACAGGATGAAAAACTGTTTTTT.

The chain recombines TRBV5-1 with TRBJ2-5; the D gene is possibly TRBD1 (6 bases). V was shortened by 3 bases and J by 2 bases, with 11 bases between the two germline ends. There are 14 residues in the CDR3. Per germline, CDR1 SGHRS and CDR2 YFSETQ. CDR3 DNA: TGCGCCAGCAGCTCAATGGGACATCAAGAGACCCAGTACTTC. This encodes CASSSMGHQETQYF.

At least ten counts were recorded for this clonotype. The rearrangement uses TRBV20-1 and TRBJ2-1; a possible D gene is TRBD2 (5 bases). Germline CDR1 DFQATT, CDR2 SNEGSKA (reference sequence). This CDR3 contains 14 residues. V dropped 3 bases and J dropped 3 bases, with 12 bases sitting between them. CDR3 protein: CSASKLTSYNEQFF. The DNA of the CDR3 is TGCAGTGCTAGTAAGCTAACTAGCTACAATGAGCAGTTCTTC.

A few counts support this clonotype. The rearrangement joins TRBV4-2 to TRBJ1-6; the match to TRBD1 covers 10 bases. Trimming removed 5 bases from V and 9 bases from J; junction bases left unmatched: 4. CDR3 size: 14 residues. Germline V gene lookup returns CDR1 LGHNA and CDR2 YNFKEQ. CDR3 sequence reads: CASSFRDRGSPLHF. The DNA of the CDR3 is TGTGCCAGCAGCTTCCGGGACAGGGGTTCACCCCTCCACTTT.

This clonotype occurred many times. V is TRBV20-1 and J is TRBJ1-1; TRBD1 is a possible D gene (6 bases). The V and J ends lost 3 bases and 5 bases respectively, with 13 bases between them. The germline V gene encodes CDR1 DFQATT and CDR2 SNEGSKA (reference sequence). The CDR3 spans 13 residues. The CDR3 region is CSASPGAWTEAFF. In DNA form, the CDR3 reads TGCAGTGCTAGTCCAGGGGCATGGACTGAAGCTTTCTTT.

This clonotype was detected ten times or more. The chain is built from TRBV20-1 and TRBJ2-2; the D is unclear. V was trimmed by 0 bases and J by 8 bases, leaving 13 bases between them. This CDR3 contains 14 residues. CDR1 DFQATT and CDR2 SNEGSKA come from the germline V gene (reference sequence). This CDR3 reads CSARDRGAEGELFF. Here the CDR3 DNA reads TGCAGTGCTAGAGATCGAGGTGCGGAAGGGGAGCTGTTTTTT.

The V gene is TRBV7-2, the J gene TRBJ1-2, with D uncertain. Trimming took off 5 bases at V and 5 bases at J, with 9 bases between the two ends. Germline V gene data show CDR1 as SGHTA and CDR2 as FQGNSA. This CDR3 comprises 12 residues. In DNA form, the CDR3 reads TGTGCCAGCAGCCAAGCCTCGTATGGCTACACCTTC. It is translated as CASSQASYGYTF.

This clonotype was counted a few times. This rearrangement joins TRBV6-2 or TRBV6-3 to TRBJ2-7; D is possibly TRBD1 (5 bases). Germline lookup yields CDR1 MNHEY and CDR2 SVGEGT. V was shortened by 6 bases and J by 0 bases, with 12 bases between the two germline ends. The CDR3 has 14 amino acids. CDR3 region: CASRRQGFSYEQYF. CDR3 nucleotides: TGTGCCAGCAGGAGGCAGGGTTTCTCCTACGAGCAGTACTTC.

This clonotype was found a few times. V and J are TRBV9 and TRBJ2-1, with 7 bases lining up with TRBD1. The junction had 5 bases not matched to a gene; V was cut back by 2 bases and J by 3 bases. The CDR3 spans 15 residues. Germline lookup yields CDR1 SGDLS and CDR2 YYNGEE. This chain's CDR3 is CASSVQTGSYNEQFF. CDR3 sequence (DNA): TGTGCCAGCAGCGTTCAGACAGGGAGCTACAATGAGCAGTTCTTC.

The chain links TRBV10-3 to TRBJ2-7; no clear D. Germline assignment: CDR1 ENHRY and CDR2 SYGVKD. The CDR3 is 14 amino acids. The V and J ends lost 4 bases and 0 bases respectively, with 10 bases between them. The CDR3 DNA follows: TGTGCCATCAGTGTGAGACAAGACTCCTACGAGCAGTACTTC. This codes for CAISVRQDSYEQYF.

The J gene is TRBJ2-1, the V gene TRBV5-5; D perhaps matches TRBD1 (6 bases). CDR1 and CDR2 (germline): SGHKS, YYEKEE (reference sequence). V was shortened by 0 bases and J by 8 bases, with 12 bases between the two germline ends. CDR3 length: 14 amino acids. CDR3 protein: CASSLEGHLDEQFF. The CDR3 coding sequence is TGTGCCAGCAGCTTGGAGGGACACCTAGATGAGCAGTTCTTC.

This clonotype has a handful of counts. V is TRBV4-2 and J is TRBJ2-3; the D gene is possibly TRBD2 (6 bases). The CDR3 runs 17 residues. Germline V gives CDR1 LGHNA, CDR2 YNFKEQ. The V end was cut by 3 bases, the J end by 0 bases, with 16 bases between. CDR3 bases: TGTGCCAGCAGCCAGATCATTAGCGGAGCCAGCACAGATACGCAGTATTTT. The encoded protein is CASSQIISGASTDTQYF.

This clonotype was detected a few times. V usage is TRBV18 and J usage is TRBJ2-7; the D gene is possibly TRBD2 (6 bases). The length of the CDR3 is 16 residues. CDR1 KGHSH and CDR2 LQKENI come from the germline V gene. The V end was cut by 2 bases, the J end by 4 bases, with 18 bases between. The CDR3 region is CASSPFRESVRYEQYF. In DNA, the CDR3 is TGTGCCAGCTCACCATTTCGGGAGTCAGTACGGTACGAGCAGTACTTC.

The genes are TRBV7-2 and TRBJ1-1; D is ambiguous. The CDR3 covers 13 residues. V lost 5 bases and J 4 bases, leaving 11 bases between the germline ends. Germline assignment: CDR1 SGHTA and CDR2 FQGNSA. CDR3 coding DNA: TGTGCCAGCAGCAACCAGCGAAGCACTGAAGCTTTCTTT. Translated, it gives CASSNQRSTEAFF.